This TCR beta chain was sequenced during a study of T cells after yellow fever vaccination. Study findings and constraints: Though weaker, the secondary response peaked faster, on day 5 versus 15. Booster sampling recovered most clones from primary vaccination (less than 97% CD4, 80% to 90% CD8).

In its sample, this clonotype was seen a few times. Its cognate antigen is unknown. This CDR3 has 14 amino acids. With 2 bases removed from V and 10 bases from J, the gap between germline ends came to 18 bases. Germline CDR1 reads MNHEY; CDR2 reads SVGEGT. The TCR cDNA carried a universal primer site and UMIs from 5'RACE template switching. TCRdb re-analysed the 5' RACE reads in MiXCR, keeping a single row per CDR3 protein. The table lists about 260,000 distinct CDR3 sequences, about 5.2% of them singletons, with roughly 3.4% in the top ten. The chain is built from TRBV6-2 or TRBV6-3 and TRBJ2-7; maybe TRBD1 (6 bases). The TCR originated in a man between 18 and 29 years old who received the YFV17D yellow fever vaccine. Source: CD4+ T cells sorted from PBMCs, taken on the day of the yellow fever booster vaccination. The CDR3 region has the DNA TGTGCCAGCAGTTACCCACCCGACAGGTCGTCTCAGTACTTC. Its translation is CASSYPPDRSSQYF.